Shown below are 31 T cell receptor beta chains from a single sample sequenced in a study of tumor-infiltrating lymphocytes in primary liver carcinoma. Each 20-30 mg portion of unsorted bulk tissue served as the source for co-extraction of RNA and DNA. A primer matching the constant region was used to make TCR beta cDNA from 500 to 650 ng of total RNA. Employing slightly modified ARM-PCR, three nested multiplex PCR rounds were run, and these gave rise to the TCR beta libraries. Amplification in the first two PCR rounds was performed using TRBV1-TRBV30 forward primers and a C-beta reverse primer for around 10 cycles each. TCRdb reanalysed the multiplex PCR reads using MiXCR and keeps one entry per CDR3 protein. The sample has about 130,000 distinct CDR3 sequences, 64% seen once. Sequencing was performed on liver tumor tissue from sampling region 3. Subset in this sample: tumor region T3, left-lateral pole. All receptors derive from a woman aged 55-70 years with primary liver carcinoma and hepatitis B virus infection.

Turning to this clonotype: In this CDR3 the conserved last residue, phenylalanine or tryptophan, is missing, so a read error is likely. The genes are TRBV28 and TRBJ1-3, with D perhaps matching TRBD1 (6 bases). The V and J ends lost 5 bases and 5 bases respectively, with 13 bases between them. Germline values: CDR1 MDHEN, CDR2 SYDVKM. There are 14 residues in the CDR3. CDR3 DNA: TGTGCCAGCAGTCAGACGGGGGGCAGAAACACCATATATTCT. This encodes CASSQTGGRNTIYS.

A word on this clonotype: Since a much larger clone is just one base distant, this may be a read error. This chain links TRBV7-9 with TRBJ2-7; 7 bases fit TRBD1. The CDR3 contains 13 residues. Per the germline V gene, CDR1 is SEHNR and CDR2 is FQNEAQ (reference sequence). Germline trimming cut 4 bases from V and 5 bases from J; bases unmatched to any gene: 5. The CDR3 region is CASSSTQGNEQYF. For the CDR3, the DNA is TGTGCCAGCAGCTCTACACAGGGGAACGAGCAGTACTTC. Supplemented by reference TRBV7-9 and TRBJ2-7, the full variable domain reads DTGVSQNPRHKITKRGQNVTFRCDPISEHNRLYWYRQTLGQGPEFLTYFQNEAQLEKSRLLSDRFSAERPKGSFSTLEIQRTEQGDSAMYLCASSSTQGNEQYFGPGTRLTVT.

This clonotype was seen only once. DNA for the CDR3: TGTGCCAGCAGCTTCAGCGTATTCGGCGGGGAGCTGTTTTTT. It is translated as CASSFSVFGGELFF. The chain is built from TRBV11-2 and TRBJ2-2; D gene ambiguous. The germline V gene encodes CDR1 SGHAT and CDR2 FQNNGV. The V end lost 3 bases, the J end lost 7 bases, and 12 bases lay between the germline ends. CDR3 length: 14 amino acids. Combining the CDR3 with reference TRBV11-2 and TRBJ2-2 gives the whole variable domain EAGVAQSPRYKIIEKRQSVAFWCNPISGHATLYWYQQILGQGPKLLIQFQNNGVVDDSQLPKDRFSAERLKGVDSTLKIQPAKLEDSAVYLCASSFSVFGGELFFGEGSRLTVL.

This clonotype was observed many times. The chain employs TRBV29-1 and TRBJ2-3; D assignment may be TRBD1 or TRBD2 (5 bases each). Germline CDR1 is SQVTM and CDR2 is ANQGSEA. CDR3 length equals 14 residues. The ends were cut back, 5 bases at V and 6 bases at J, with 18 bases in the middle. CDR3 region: CSVSRASGTDTQYF. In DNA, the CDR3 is TGCAGCGTTTCTAGGGCCTCGGGGACGGATACGCAGTATTTT.

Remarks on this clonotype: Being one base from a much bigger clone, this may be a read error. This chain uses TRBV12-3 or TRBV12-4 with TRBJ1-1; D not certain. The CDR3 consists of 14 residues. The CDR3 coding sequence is TGTGCCAGCAGTTTTACAGCGGGGAACACTGGAGCTTTCTTT. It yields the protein CASSFTAGNTGAFF.

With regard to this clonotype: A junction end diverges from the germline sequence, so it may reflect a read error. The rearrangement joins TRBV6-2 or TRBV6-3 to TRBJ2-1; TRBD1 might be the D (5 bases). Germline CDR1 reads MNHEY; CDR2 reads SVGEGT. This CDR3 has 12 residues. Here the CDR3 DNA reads TGTGCCAGCAGCCAGGGTTACAATAAGCAGTTCTTC. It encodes CASSQGYNKQFF.

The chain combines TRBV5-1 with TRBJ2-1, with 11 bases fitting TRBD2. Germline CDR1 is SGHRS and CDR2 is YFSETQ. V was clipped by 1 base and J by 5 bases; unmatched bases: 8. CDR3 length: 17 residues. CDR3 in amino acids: CASSLPRGTSGNNEQFF. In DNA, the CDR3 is TGCGCCAGCAGCTTGCCACGCGGGACTAGCGGAAACAATGAGCAGTTCTTC.

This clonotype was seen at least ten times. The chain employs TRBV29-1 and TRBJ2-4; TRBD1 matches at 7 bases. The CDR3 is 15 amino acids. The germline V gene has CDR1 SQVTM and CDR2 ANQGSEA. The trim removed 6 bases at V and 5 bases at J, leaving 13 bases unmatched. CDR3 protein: CSVTPTGTAQNIQYF. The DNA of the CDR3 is TGCAGCGTAACTCCCACCGGGACAGCTCAAAACATTCAGTACTTC.

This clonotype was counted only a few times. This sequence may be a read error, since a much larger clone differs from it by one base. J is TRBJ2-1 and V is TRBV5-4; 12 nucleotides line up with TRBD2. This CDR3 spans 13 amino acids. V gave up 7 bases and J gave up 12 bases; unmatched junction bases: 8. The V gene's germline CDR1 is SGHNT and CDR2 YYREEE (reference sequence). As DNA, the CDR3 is TGTGCCAGCGGCAGACTAGCGGGAGAGGGGCAGTTCTTC. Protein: CASGRLAGEGQFF. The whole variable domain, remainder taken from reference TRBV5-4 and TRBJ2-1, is ETGVTQSPTHLIKTRGQQVTLRCSSQSGHNTVSWYQQALGQGPQFIFQYYREEENGRGNFPPRFSGLQFPNYSSELNVNALELDDSALYLCASGRLAGEGQFFGPGTRLTVL.

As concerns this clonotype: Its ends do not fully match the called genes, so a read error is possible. CDR3 protein: CASIKASGRSYEQNF. DNA for the CDR3: TGTGCCAGCATCAAGGCTAGCGGGAGGTCATACGAGCAGAACTTC. The chain recombines TRBV6-2 or TRBV6-3 with TRBJ2-7; TRBD2 aligns across 11 bases. This CDR3 comprises 15 residues. Per the germline V gene, CDR1 is MNHEY and CDR2 is SVGEGT.

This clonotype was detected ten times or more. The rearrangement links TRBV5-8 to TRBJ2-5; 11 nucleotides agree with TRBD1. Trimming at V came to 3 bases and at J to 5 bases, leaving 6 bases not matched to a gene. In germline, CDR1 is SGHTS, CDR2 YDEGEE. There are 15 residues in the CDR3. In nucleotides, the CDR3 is TGTGCCAGCAGCTCCCGGACAGGGGGCGATGAGACCCAGTACTTC. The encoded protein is CASSSRTGGDETQYF.

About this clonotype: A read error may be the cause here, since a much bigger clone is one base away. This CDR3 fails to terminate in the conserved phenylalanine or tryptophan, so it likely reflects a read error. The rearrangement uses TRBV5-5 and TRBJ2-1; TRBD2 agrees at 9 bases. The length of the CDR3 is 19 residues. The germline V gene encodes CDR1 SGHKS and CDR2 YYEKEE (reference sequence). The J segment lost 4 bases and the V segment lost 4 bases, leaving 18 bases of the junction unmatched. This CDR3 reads CASSPFLRPGTSSYNEQFS. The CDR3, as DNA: TGTGCCAGCAGCCCATTTCTGCGACCCGGGACTAGCTCGTACAATGAGCAGTTCTCC.

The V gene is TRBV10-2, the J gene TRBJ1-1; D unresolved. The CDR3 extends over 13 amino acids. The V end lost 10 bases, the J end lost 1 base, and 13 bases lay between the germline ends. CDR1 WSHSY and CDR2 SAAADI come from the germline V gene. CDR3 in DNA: TGCGCCAACACCCCCGGTGGGAACACTGAAGCTTTCTTT. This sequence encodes CANTPGGNTEAFF.

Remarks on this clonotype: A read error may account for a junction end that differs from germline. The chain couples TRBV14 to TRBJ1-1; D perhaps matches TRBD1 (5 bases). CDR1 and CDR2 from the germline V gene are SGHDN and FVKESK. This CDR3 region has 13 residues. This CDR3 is CASNHGMDTEAFF. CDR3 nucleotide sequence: TGTGCCAGCAACCATGGGATGGACACTGAAGCTTTCTTC.

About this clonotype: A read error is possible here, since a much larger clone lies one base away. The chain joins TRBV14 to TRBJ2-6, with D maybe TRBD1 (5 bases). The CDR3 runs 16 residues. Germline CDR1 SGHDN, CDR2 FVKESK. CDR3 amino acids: CASSGPYGSGASVLTF. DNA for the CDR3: TGTGCCAGCAGCGGTCCATATGGCTCTGGGGCCAGCGTCCTGACTTTC.

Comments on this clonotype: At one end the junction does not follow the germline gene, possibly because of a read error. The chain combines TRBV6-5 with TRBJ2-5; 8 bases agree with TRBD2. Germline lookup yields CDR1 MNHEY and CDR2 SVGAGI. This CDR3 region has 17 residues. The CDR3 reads CDSSPGTSGRYRETQYF. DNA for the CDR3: TGTGACAGCAGCCCCGGGACTAGTGGGAGGTATCGAGAGACCCAATACTTC.

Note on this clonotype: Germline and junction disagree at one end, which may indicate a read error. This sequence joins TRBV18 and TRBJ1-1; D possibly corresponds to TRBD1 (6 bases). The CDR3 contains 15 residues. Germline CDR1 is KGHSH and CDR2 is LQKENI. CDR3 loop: CVSSPTTGSNTEAFF. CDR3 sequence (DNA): TGTGTCAGCTCACCAACGACAGGCTCAAACACTGAAGCTTTCTTT.

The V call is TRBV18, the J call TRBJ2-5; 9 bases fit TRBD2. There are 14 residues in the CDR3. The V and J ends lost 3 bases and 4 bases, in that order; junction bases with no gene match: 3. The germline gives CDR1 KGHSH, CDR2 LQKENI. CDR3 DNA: TGTGCCAGCTCACCGGAACTAGCGGGAGAGACCCAGTACTTC. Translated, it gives CASSPELAGETQYF.

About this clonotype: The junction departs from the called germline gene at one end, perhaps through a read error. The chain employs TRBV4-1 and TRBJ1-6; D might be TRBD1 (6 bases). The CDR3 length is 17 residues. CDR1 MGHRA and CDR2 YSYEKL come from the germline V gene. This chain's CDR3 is CASNQVLGHGAYSPLHF. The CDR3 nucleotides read TGCGCCAGCAACCAAGTATTGGGACATGGGGCATATTCACCCCTCCACTTT.

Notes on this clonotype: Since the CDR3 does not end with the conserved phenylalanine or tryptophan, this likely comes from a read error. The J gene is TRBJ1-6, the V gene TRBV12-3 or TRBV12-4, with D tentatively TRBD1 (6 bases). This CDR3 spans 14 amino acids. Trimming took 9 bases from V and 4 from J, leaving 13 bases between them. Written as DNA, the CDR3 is TGTGCCAGTCAGGGGTATCCATATAATTCACCCCTCCACATT. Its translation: CASQGYPYNSPLHI.

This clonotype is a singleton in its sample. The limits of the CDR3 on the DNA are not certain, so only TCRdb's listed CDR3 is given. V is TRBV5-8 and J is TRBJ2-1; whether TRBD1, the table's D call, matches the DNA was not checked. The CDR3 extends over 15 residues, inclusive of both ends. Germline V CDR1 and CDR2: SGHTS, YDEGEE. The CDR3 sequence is CASSLVGTGSNERFF.

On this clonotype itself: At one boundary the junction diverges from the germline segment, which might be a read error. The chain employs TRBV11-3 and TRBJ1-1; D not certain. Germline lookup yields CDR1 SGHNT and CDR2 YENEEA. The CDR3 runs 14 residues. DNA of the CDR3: TGTGCCAGCAGCCAGGACGACTTGAGCACTGAAGCCTTCTTT. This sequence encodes CASSQDDLSTEAFF.

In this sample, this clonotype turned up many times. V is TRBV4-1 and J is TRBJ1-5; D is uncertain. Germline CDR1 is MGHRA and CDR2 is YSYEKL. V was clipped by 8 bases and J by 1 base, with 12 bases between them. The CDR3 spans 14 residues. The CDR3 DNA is TGCGCCAGCGACGAGGGAGTAAGCAATCAGCCCCAGCATTTT. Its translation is CASDEGVSNQPQHF.

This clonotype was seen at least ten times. CDR3 sequence reads: CASSQRTGLGEKLFF. For the CDR3, the DNA is TGCGCCAGCAGCCAACGCACAGGGTTAGGAGAAAAACTGTTTTTT. V gene TRBV4-1 combines with J gene TRBJ1-4; D might be TRBD1 (6 bases). Trimming pared 2 bases from V and 8 bases from J, leaving 15 bases between. The germline gives CDR1 MGHRA, CDR2 YSYEKL. The CDR3 loop spans 15 amino acids.

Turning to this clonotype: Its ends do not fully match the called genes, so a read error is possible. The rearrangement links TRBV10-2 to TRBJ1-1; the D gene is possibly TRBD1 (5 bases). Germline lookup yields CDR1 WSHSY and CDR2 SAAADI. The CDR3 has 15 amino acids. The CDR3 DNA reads TGCACCAGCAGAGAGCCTAGGGGCGTCGGAACTGAAGCTTTCTTT. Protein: CTSREPRGVGTEAFF.

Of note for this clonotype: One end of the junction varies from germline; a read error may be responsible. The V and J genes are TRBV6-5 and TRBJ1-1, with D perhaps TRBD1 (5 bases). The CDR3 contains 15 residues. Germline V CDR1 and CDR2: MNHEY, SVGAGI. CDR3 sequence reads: CASKGTSRARTEAFF. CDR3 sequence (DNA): TGTGCCAGCAAGGGAACGTCCAGGGCGAGGACTGAGGCTTTCTTT.

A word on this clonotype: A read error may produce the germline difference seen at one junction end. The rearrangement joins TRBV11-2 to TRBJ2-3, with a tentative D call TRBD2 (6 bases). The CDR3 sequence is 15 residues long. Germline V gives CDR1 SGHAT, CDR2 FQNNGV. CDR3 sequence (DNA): TGTGCCAGCAGCTTAGAGTTTGGAGGGTCAGAAACGCAGTATTTT. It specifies CASSLEFGGSETQYF. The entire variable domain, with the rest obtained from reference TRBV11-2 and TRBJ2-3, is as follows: EAGVAQSPRYKIIEKRQSVAFWCNPISGHATLYWYQQILGQGPKLLIQFQNNGVVDDSQLPKDRFSAERLKGVDSTLKIQPAKLEDSAVYLCASSLEFGGSETQYFGPGTRLTVL.

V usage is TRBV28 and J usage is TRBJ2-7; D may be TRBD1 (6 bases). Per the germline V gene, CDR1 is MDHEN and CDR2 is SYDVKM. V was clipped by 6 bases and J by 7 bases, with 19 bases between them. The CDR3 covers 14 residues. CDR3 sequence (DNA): TGTGCCAGCAGATCGACAGGAGGCTTCGGGGAGCAGTACTTC. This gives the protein CASRSTGGFGEQYF.

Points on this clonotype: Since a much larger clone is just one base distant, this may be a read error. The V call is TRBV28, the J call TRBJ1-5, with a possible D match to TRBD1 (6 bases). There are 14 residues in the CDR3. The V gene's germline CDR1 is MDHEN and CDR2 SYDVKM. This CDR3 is CVSIKQGYSQPQHF. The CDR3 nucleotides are TGTGTCAGCATCAAACAGGGATACAGTCAGCCCCAGCATTTT.

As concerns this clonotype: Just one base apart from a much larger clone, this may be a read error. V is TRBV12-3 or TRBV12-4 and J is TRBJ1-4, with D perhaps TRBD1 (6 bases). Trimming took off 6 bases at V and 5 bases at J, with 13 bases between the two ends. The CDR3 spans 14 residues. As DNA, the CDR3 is TGTGCCAGCAGCTTAACAGGGACAAATGAAAAACTGTTTTTT. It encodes CASSLTGTNEKLFF.

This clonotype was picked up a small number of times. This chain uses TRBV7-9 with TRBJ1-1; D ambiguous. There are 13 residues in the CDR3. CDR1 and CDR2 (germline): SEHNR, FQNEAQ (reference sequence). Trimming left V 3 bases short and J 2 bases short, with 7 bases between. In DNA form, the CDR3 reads TGTGCCAGCAGCTTTGTGGAAAACACTGAAGCTTTCTTT. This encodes CASSFVENTEAFF.